This entry lists 24 T cell receptor beta chains sequenced from one sample in a study of T cells after yellow fever vaccination. Each CDR3 protein is one row after TCRdb ran MiXCR on the 5' RACE reads. In the table there are just under 600,000 distinct CDR3 sequences, around an eighth of which are singletons. Specimen: PBMCs, collected on the day of the yellow fever booster vaccination. These receptors were obtained from a man aged 30 to 45 who received the YFV17D yellow fever vaccine.

This clonotype occurred a few times. This chain links TRBV6-2 or TRBV6-3 with TRBJ2-7, with TRBD2 matching over 7 bases. The germline V gene encodes CDR1 MNHEY and CDR2 SVGEGT. V dropped 9 bases and J dropped 6; count of bases not matched to a gene: 14. This CDR3 has 14 amino acids. The DNA for the CDR3 is TGTGCCAGTAGTACGGGACTAAATCTCTTCGAGCAGTACTTC. This codes for CASSTGLNLFEQYF.

This clonotype was counted a few times. The genes are TRBV29-1 and TRBJ2-1; no definite D call. Germline V lookup: CDR1 SQVTM, CDR2 ANQGSEA. Trimming stripped 7 bases from V and 0 bases from J, with 10 bases between. The CDR3 is made up of 13 amino acids. The CDR3 DNA reads as TGCAGCGCCGTAAAAAGCTCCTACAATGAGCAGTTCTTC. Protein sequence: CSAVKSSYNEQFF.

V gene TRBV5-1 combines with J gene TRBJ1-2; no clear D gene. The V gene lost 4 bases and the J gene lost 5 bases, with 12 bases spanning the gap. The CDR3 has 13 residues. Germline V gene data show CDR1 as SGHRS and CDR2 as YFSETQ. The CDR3, as DNA: TGCGCCAGCAGCCCATCCCCGCTTTATGGCTACACCTTC. It translates to CASSPSPLYGYTF.

This clonotype was recorded a few times. V is TRBV5-1 and J is TRBJ2-7, with TRBD2 identical over 9 bases. The germline V gene encodes CDR1 SGHRS and CDR2 YFSETQ. Unmatched junction bases numbered 15, after V lost 2 bases and J lost 6 bases. The CDR3 is made up of 17 amino acids. CDR3 region: CASSLAPTSGSPGEQYF. CDR3 coding DNA: TGCGCCAGCAGCTTAGCTCCGACTAGCGGCTCGCCGGGCGAGCAGTACTTC.

This chain uses TRBV12-3 or TRBV12-4 with TRBJ1-2; D remains unclear. Trimming stripped 6 bases from V and 7 bases from J, with 12 bases between. The CDR3 contains 12 residues. CDR3 sequence reads: CASSLINGGYTF. CDR3 sequence (DNA): TGTGCCAGCAGCCTAATAAACGGTGGCTACACCTTC.

The sample holds a few counts of this clonotype. The chain carries TRBV25-1 and TRBJ2-5; D remains unclear. V was cut by 2 bases and J by 7 bases, with 17 bases left in between. Germline loops: CDR1 MGHDK, CDR2 SYGVNS. This CDR3 comprises 15 residues. The DNA for the CDR3 is TGTGCCAGCAGTGAAGGTACCCAGGTAGAAGCGACCCAGTACTTC. Amino acid sequence: CASSEGTQVEATQYF.

The chain links TRBV20-1 to TRBJ2-4; TRBD1 might be the D (6 bases). Germline V gene data show CDR1 as DFQATT and CDR2 as SNEGSKA (reference sequence). The V end lost 5 bases, the J end lost 8 bases, and 13 bases lay between the germline ends. CDR3 length: 12 residues. The CDR3 protein is CSALQGIDIQYF. In nucleotides, the CDR3 is TGCAGTGCTTTACAGGGTATCGACATTCAGTACTTC.

This clonotype has more than one count but fewer than ten. The chain recombines TRBV12-3 or TRBV12-4 with TRBJ2-6; D might be TRBD1 or TRBD2, each matching 6 bases. V was pared by 2 bases and J by 4 bases, with 12 bases between. The CDR3 covers 16 residues. CDR3 bases: TGTGCCAGCAGTTTAACGGGGGCGCACGGGGCCAACGTCCTGACTTTC. This sequence encodes CASSLTGAHGANVLTF.

The V and J genes are TRBV20-1 and TRBJ2-1; 8 positions agree with TRBD2. The CDR3 has 17 amino acids. V lost 3 bases, J lost 8 bases, and 18 bases stayed unmatched. Per germline, CDR1 DFQATT and CDR2 SNEGSKA (reference sequence). The CDR3 protein is CSASRPSQREIFDEQFF. The CDR3, as DNA: TGCAGTGCTAGTCGGCCCAGTCAGCGGGAGATTTTCGATGAGCAGTTCTTC.

V and J are TRBV20-1 and TRBJ2-3; 7 bases agree with TRBD2. CDR1 and CDR2 (germline): DFQATT, SNEGSKA (reference sequence). The CDR3 has 15 amino acids. The trim removed 3 bases at V and 1 base at J, leaving 7 bases unmatched. CDR3 nucleotide sequence: TGCAGTGCTAGGGAAGCGGGGACTGGCACAGATACGCAGTATTTT. Translating gives CSAREAGTGTDTQYF.

The gene calls are TRBV7-2 and TRBJ2-3; D possibly corresponds to TRBD2 (6 bases). CDR3 length: 16 amino acids. CDR1 SGHTA and CDR2 FQGNSA come from the germline V gene. V lost 5 bases to trimming and J lost 0 bases, with 15 bases between them. The chain's CDR3 is CASSRGVAASTDTQYF. CDR3 coding DNA: TGTGCCAGCAGCCGTGGAGTAGCGGCTAGCACAGATACGCAGTATTTT.

This clonotype has a handful of counts. This CDR3 reads CASSPDAANEQFF. The CDR3 bases are TGTGCCAGCTCACCAGATGCAGCGAATGAGCAGTTCTTC. This chain links TRBV18 with TRBJ2-1, with unresolved D. The V end lost 2 bases, the J end lost 7 bases, and 9 bases lay between the germline ends. The germline V gene has CDR1 KGHSH and CDR2 LQKENI. The CDR3 has 13 residues.

There are many counts of this clonotype. This chain uses TRBV7-2 with TRBJ2-1; D not resolved. The CDR3 runs 13 residues. Germline V CDR1 and CDR2: SGHTA, FQGNSA. With 5 bases removed from V and 8 bases from J, the gap between germline ends came to 13 bases. The CDR3 is CASSPSVLDEQFF. The CDR3 DNA follows: TGTGCCAGCAGCCCCTCTGTTCTGGATGAGCAGTTCTTC.

CDR3 DNA: TGTGCCAGCAGTTTACTCCCGGGGGGGAATTCACCCCTCCACTTT. Translation: CASSLLPGGNSPLHF. The V and J genes are TRBV28 and TRBJ1-6; possibly TRBD1 for D (5 bases). This CDR3 contains 15 residues. Germline V gene sequence: CDR1 MDHEN, CDR2 SYDVKM. The V end lost 2 bases, the J end lost 7 bases, and 12 bases lay between the germline ends. Complete variable domain (other parts from reference TRBV28 and TRBJ1-6): DVKVTQSSRYLVKRTGEKVFLECVQDMDHENMFWYRQDPGLGLRLIYFSYDVKMKEKGDIPEGYSVSREKKERFSLILESASTNQTSMYLCASSLLPGGNSPLHFGNGTRLTVT.

V gene TRBV7-8 combines with J gene TRBJ1-4; D not resolved. The V gene's germline CDR1 is SGHVS and CDR2 FQNEAQ. CDR3 length: 15 amino acids. The V end was cut by 1 base, the J end by 4 bases, with 10 bases between. The CDR3 region is CASSLGQLLNEKLFF. CDR3 coding DNA: TGTGCCAGCAGCTTAGGGCAGCTACTTAATGAAAAACTGTTTTTT.

This clonotype was counted only a few times. J is TRBJ2-1 and V is TRBV6-2 or TRBV6-3, with TRBD2 identical over 15 bases. The CDR3 is made up of 19 amino acids. V lost 4 bases, J lost 0 bases, and 7 bases stayed unmatched. Germline V gene sequence: CDR1 MNHEY, CDR2 SVGEGT. The CDR3 DNA follows: TGTGCCAGCAGTTCTCCGGGACTAGCGGGAGGAAGCTCCTACAATGAGCAGTTCTTC. Amino acids: CASSSPGLAGGSSYNEQFF.

This clonotype was recorded at least ten times. This chain links TRBV6-5 with TRBJ2-2; TRBD1 agrees at 8 bases. Trimming cost V 0 bases and J 8 bases; bases outside gene matches: 5. Germline lookup yields CDR1 MNHEY and CDR2 SVGAGI. This CDR3 has 15 residues. DNA of the CDR3: TGTGCCAGCAGTTACTCCCGGACAGGGAGTGGGGAGCTGTTTTTT. Amino acids: CASSYSRTGSGELFF.

This clonotype was seen only a few times. This chain uses TRBV27 with TRBJ2-1; 11 bases are a match to TRBD1. Germline CDR1 MNHEY, CDR2 SMNVEV (reference sequence). The ends lost 8 bases at V and 8 bases at J; junction bases unmatched: 11. This CDR3 contains 15 residues. CDR3 region: CASSPRGQGVHEQFF. The CDR3 nucleotides are TGTGCCAGCTCGCCCAGGGGACAGGGGGTCCATGAGCAGTTCTTC.

This chain connects TRBV7-2 to TRBJ1-2; the match to TRBD1 covers 11 bases. V shed 1 base and J 4 bases; nucleotides not matched to a gene: 5. This CDR3 has 16 amino acids. Germline assignment: CDR1 SGHTA and CDR2 FQGNSA. This chain's CDR3 is CASSLVLGQGVYGYTF. Written as DNA, the CDR3 is TGTGCCAGCAGCTTAGTTTTGGGACAGGGGGTCTATGGCTACACCTTC.

V usage is TRBV20-1 and J usage is TRBJ2-3; D unresolved. The ends were cut back, 4 bases at V and 6 bases at J, with 5 bases in the middle. The CDR3 has 10 amino acids. Germline lookup yields CDR1 DFQATT and CDR2 SNEGSKA (reference sequence). CDR3 loop: CSATGDTQYF. CDR3 bases: TGCAGTGCTACCGGGGATACGCAGTATTTT.

A few counts support this clonotype. In DNA form, the CDR3 reads TGTGCCAGTAGTAGAGGCTACAAGTACAATGAGCAGTTCTTC. Translated: CASSRGYKYNEQFF. The chain links TRBV19 to TRBJ2-1; D uncertain. CDR3 length: 14 amino acids. Germline CDR1 LNHDA, CDR2 SQIVND (reference sequence). The V gene lost 4 bases and the J gene lost 4 bases, with 11 bases spanning the gap. Filled out from reference TRBV19 and TRBJ2-1, the complete variable domain reads DGGITQSPKYLFRKEGQNVTLSCEQNLNHDAMYWYRQDPGQGLRLIYYSQIVNDFQKGDIAEGYSVSREKKESFPLTVTSAQKNPTAFYLCASSRGYKYNEQFFGPGTRLTVL.

The chain is built from TRBV20-1 and TRBJ1-5; D unresolved. V was shortened by 3 bases and J by 5 bases, with 5 bases between the two germline ends. Per the germline V gene, CDR1 is DFQATT and CDR2 is SNEGSKA (reference sequence). The CDR3 has 11 residues. The CDR3 is CSASVDQPQHF. In nucleotides, the CDR3 is TGCAGTGCTAGCGTAGATCAGCCCCAGCATTTT.

This clonotype was observed a few times. The chain carries TRBV7-8 and TRBJ2-7; no definite D call. Germline V CDR1 and CDR2: SGHVS, FQNEAQ. Between the trimmed V and J ends, which lost 5 bases and 0 bases, there was a span of 11 bases. There are 14 residues in the CDR3. CDR3 DNA sequence: TGTGCCAGCAGCCCCGTACGGACCTCCTACGAGCAGTACTTC. Its protein is CASSPVRTSYEQYF.

The genes are TRBV19 and TRBJ1-4, with D tentatively TRBD1 (5 bases). The CDR3 sequence is 13 residues long. The V end lost 5 bases, the J end lost 8 bases, and 12 bases lay between the germline ends. Germline V gives CDR1 LNHDA, CDR2 SQIVND (reference sequence). The CDR3, as DNA: TGTGCCAGTAGTTTCGGGGGAGCCGAAAAACTGTTTTTT. Encoded protein: CASSFGGAEKLFF.